This T cell receptor (beta chain) was profiled in a study of blood T cell repertoires in COVID-19. Data came from immunoSEQ multiplex PCR; TCRdb stores just in-frame clones and leaves some out. The sample yields 160,000 or so clones, over 75% seen once. V gave up 5 bases and J gave up 1 base; unmatched junction bases: 4. The germline V gene has CDR1 MNHEY and CDR2 SVGEGT. This CDR3 region has 14 residues. Only one count was recorded for this clone. The sequencing sample was made of peripheral blood. The sequence came from a man between 65 and 85 years old who had recovered from COVID-19. J is TRBJ2-5 and V is TRBV6-2 or TRBV6-3, with 7 bases matching TRBD1. In DNA form, the CDR3 reads TGTGCCAGCAGTGGCTCAGGGGGCCAAGAGACCCAGTACTTC. It is translated as CASSGSGGQETQYF.